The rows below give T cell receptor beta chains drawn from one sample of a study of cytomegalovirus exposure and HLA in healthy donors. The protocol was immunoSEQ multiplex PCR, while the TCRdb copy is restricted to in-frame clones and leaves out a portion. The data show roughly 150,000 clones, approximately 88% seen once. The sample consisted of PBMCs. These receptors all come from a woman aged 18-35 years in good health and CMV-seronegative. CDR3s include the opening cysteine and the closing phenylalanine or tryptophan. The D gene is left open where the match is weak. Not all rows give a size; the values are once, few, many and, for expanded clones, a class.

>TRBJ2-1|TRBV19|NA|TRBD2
CASGGTSGGVFEQFF
TGTGCCAGTGGCGGGACTAGCGGGGGGGTTTTTGAGCAGTTCTTC
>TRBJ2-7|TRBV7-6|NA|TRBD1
CASSSRQGGEQYF
TGTGCCAGCAGCTCGAGACAGGGGGGCGAGCAGTACTTC
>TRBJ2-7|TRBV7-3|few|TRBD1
CASSLHRGNYEQYF
TGTGCCAGCAGCTTACACAGGGGGAACTACGAGCAGTACTTC
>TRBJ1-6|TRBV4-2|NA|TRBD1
CASSQVGGTGLSPLHF
TGTGCCAGCAGCCAAGTCGGGGGGACAGGGCTTTCACCCCTCCACTTT
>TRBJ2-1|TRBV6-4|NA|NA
CASSETGRGPFF
TGTGCCAGCAGTGAAACGGGGCGGGGTCCGTTCTTC
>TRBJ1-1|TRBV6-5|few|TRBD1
CASSHTGALGTEAFF
TGTGCCAGCAGTCATACAGGGGCACTGGGCACTGAAGCTTTCTTT
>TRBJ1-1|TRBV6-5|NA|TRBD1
CASGETGVNTEAFF
TGTGCCAGCGGAGAGACAGGGGTGAACACTGAAGCTTTCTTT
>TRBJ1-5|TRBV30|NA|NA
CAWSVSRTGNREPQHF
TGTGCCTGGAGTGTAAGCCGTACAGGGAATAGAGAGCCCCAGCATTTT
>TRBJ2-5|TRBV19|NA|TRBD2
CASSMTSGGSTEGTQYF
TGTGCCAGTAGTATGACTAGCGGGGGATCCACTGAGGGGACCCAGTACTTC
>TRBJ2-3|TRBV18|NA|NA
CASSPGGDTQYF
TGTGCCAGCTCACCGGGAGGAGATACGCAGTATTTT
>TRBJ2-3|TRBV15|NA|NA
CATSRRRSTDTQYF
TGTGCCACCAGCAGACGGAGAAGCACAGATACGCAGTATTTT
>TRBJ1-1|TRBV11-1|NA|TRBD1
CASSLRGRGRTEAFF
TGTGCCAGCAGCTTAAGGGGCAGGGGGCGCACTGAAGCTTTCTTT
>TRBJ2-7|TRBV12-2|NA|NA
CAKGQRRSYEQYF
TGTGCAAAGGGGCAGCGCCGCTCCTACGAGCAGTACTTC
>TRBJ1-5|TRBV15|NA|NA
CATSSDGGPNQPQHF
TGTGCCACCAGCTCGGACGGGGGGCCGAATCAGCCCCAGCATTTT
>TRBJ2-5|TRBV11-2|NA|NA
CASSPSLVVWETQYF
TGTGCCAGCAGTCCAAGCTTGGTTGTATGGGAGACCCAGTACTTC
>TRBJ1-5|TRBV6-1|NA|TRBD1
CASSEGQGYQPQHF
TGTGCCAGCAGTGAGGGACAGGGCTATCAGCCCCAGCATTTT
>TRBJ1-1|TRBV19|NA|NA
CASSGVGALPVAAFF
TGTGCCAGTAGTGGGGTAGGGGCTCTCCCTGTTGCAGCTTTCTTT
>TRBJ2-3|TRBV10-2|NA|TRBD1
CASSRQGVVGTQYF
TGCGCCAGCAGTCGACAGGGGGTGGTGGGTACGCAGTATTTT
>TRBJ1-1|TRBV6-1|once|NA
CASRRAGNEAFF
TGTGCCAGCAGGCGCGCAGGGAATGAAGCTTTCTTT
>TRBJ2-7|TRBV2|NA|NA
CASSEAIWREQYF
TGTGCCAGCAGTGAAGCGATTTGGAGAGAGCAGTACTTC
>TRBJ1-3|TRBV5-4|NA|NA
CASSLQGQPISGNTIYF
TGTGCCAGCAGCTTGCAAGGACAGCCGATCTCTGGAAACACCATATATTTT
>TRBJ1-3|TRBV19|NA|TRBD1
CASADRAPSGNTIYF
TGTGCCAGTGCCGACAGGGCACCCTCTGGAAACACCATATATTTT
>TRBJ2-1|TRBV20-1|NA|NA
CSATGQLEQFF
TGCAGTGCTACAGGACAGCTTGAGCAGTTCTTC
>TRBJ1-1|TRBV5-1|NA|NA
CASSLGGTTRTEAFF
TGCGCCAGCAGCTTGGGAGGGACAACGAGAACTGAAGCTTTCTTT
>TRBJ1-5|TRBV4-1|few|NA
CASSQDSLRAQHF
TGCGCCAGCAGCCAGGACAGCCTCCGAGCCCAGCATTTT
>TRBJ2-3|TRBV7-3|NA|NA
CASSKTVASTDTQYF
TGTGCCAGCAGCAAGACAGTTGCTAGCACAGATACGCAGTATTTT
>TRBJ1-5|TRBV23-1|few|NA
CASGHLGHSNQPQHF
TGCGCCAGCGGGCACCTTGGACATAGCAATCAGCCCCAGCATTTT
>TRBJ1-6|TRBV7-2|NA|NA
CASSPATVSPLHF
TGTGCCAGCAGCCCCGCGACAGTTTCACCCCTCCACTTT
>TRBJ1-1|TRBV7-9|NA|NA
CASSLARGDEAFF
TGTGCCAGCAGCTTAGCAAGAGGAGATGAAGCTTTCTTT
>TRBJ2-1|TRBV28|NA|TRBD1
CASSLLPGTGDYNEQFF
TGTGCCAGCAGTTTACTCCCCGGGACAGGGGACTACAATGAGCAGTTCTTC
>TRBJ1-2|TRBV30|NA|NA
CAWSRTGRGYGYTF
TGTGCCTGGAGTCGAACAGGGCGAGGGTATGGCTACACCTTC
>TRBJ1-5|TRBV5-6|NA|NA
CASSFKQSNQPQHF
TGTGCCAGCAGCTTCAAACAAAGCAATCAGCCCCAGCATTTT
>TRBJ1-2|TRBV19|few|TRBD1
CASSIGYPFIRQGRNYGYTF
TGTGCCAGTAGTATAGGGTACCCGTTTATCCGACAGGGGAGGAACTATGGCTACACCTTC
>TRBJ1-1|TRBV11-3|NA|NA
CASSPGVQNTEAFF
TGTGCCAGCAGCCCAGGCGTACAGAACACTGAAGCTTTCTTT
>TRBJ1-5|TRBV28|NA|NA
CASSLLQGGNQPQHF
TGTGCCAGCAGTTTATTACAGGGCGGCAATCAGCCCCAGCATTTT
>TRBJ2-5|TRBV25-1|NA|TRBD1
CASSENNRQGRETQYF
TGTGCCAGCAGTGAAAATAATAGACAGGGAAGAGAGACCCAGTACTTC
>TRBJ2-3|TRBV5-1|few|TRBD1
CASSQGTGHTDTQYF
TGCGCCAGCAGCCAAGGGACAGGGCACACAGATACGCAGTATTTT
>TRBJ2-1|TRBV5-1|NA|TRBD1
CASSLQTGDNEQFF
TGCGCCAGCAGCTTGCAGACAGGGGACAATGAGCAGTTCTTC
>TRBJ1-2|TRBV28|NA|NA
CASSLGPINYGYTF
TGTGCCAGCAGTTTAGGCCCGATTAACTATGGCTACACCTTC
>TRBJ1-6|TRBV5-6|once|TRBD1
CASSQRPGTGANSPLHF
TGTGCCAGCAGCCAACGCCCCGGGACAGGGGCTAATTCACCCCTCCACTTT
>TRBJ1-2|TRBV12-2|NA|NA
CASRLGHGYTF
TGTGCAAGTCGCTTGGGGCATGGCTACACCTTC
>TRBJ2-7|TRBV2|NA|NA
CASSDLITAYF
TGTGCCAGCAGTGATTTGATAACAGCCTACTTC
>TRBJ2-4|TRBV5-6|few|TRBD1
CASSKARGLTKNIQYF
TGTGCCAGCAGCAAAGCTAGGGGGCTGACCAAAAACATTCAGTACTTC
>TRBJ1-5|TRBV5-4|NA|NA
CASSLAGGNQPQHF
TGTGCCAGCAGCTTGGCAGGGGGCAATCAGCCCCAGCATTTT
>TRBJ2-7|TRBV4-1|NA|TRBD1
CASRLGPGTGGYEQYF
TGCGCCAGCAGACTAGGGCCCGGGACAGGGGGATACGAGCAGTACTTC
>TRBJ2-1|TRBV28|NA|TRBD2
CASSFNSGLAGGDEQFF
TGTGCCAGCAGTTTTAATTCCGGGCTAGCGGGGGGGGATGAGCAGTTCTTC
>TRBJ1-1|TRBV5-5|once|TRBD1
CASSLGQGAKNTEAFF
TGTGCCAGCAGCTTGGGGCAGGGGGCAAAAAACACTGAAGCTTTCTTT
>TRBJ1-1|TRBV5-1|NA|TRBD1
CASSKGTGGWMNTEAFF
TGCGCCAGCAGCAAAGGGACAGGGGGCTGGATGAACACTGAAGCTTTCTTT